The present T cell receptor beta chain was sequenced within a study of cytomegalovirus exposure and HLA in healthy donors. This PCR relied on a set of 60 Vbeta primers and 13 Jbeta primers. Source study methods: In a later analysis, 75 million to 85 million unique TCR beta chains included roughly 11 million shared by two or more donors. The table came from immunoSEQ multiplex PCR; TCRdb's copy has only in-frame clones and leaves some out. V, J and clone size reflect that table, while D and trimming were determined from the DNA. In the table there are some 120,000 clones, around 83% of which are singletons. A remark on this clone: Its antigen remains unknown. This same CDR3 is encoded by further DNA sequences in the sample.

General study results and limits: High specificity and sensitivity for cytomegalovirus status were reported for the classifier. Sequences of the TCR beta chain were said to predict the HLA-A and HLA-B alleles of most subjects accurately. Analysis performed later found over 15,000 TCR beta sequences associated with HLA alleles at 0.05 false discovery rate.

The V gene lost 0 bases and the J gene lost 2 bases, with 10 bases spanning the gap. CDR3 length equals 15 residues. Germline values: CDR1 KGHSH, CDR2 LQKENI. This TCR came from a woman in her 30s in good health and CMV-seropositive. Sequencing input: PBMCs. The V call is TRBV18, the J call TRBJ2-5; maybe TRBD2 (6 bases). CDR3 in DNA: TGTGCCAGCTCACCACCGGGACTGGCTCAAGAGACCCAGTACTTC. Amino acids: CASSPPGLAQETQYF.